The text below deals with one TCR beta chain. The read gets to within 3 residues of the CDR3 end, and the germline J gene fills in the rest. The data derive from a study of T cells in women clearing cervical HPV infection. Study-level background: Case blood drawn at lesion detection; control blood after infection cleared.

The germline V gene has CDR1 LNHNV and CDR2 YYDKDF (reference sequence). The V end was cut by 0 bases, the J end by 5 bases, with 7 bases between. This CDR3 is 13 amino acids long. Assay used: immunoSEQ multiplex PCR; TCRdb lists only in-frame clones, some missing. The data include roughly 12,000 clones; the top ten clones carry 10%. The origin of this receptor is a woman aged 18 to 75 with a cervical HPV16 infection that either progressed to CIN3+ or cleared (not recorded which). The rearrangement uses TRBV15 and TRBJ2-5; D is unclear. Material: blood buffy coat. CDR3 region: CATSRDRRETQYF. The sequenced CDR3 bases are TGTGCCACCAGCAGAGATCGTCGGGAGACC.